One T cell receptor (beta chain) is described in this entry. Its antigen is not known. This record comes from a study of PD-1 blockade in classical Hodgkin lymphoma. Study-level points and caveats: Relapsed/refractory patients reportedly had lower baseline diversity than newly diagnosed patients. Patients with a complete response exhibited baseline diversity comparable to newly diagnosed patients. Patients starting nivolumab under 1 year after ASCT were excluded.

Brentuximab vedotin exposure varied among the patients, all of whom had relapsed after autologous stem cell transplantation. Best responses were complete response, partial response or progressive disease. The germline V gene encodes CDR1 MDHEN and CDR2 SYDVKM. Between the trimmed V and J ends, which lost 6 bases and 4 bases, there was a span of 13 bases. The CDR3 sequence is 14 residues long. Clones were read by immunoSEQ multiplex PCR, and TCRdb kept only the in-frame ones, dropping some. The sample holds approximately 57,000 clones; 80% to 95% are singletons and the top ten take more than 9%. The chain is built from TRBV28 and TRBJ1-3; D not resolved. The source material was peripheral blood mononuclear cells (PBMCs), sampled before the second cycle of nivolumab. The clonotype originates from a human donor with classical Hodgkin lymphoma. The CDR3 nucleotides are TGTGCCAGCAGCAGTATAGCCGGGGGAAACACCATATATTTT. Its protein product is CASSSIAGGNTIYF.